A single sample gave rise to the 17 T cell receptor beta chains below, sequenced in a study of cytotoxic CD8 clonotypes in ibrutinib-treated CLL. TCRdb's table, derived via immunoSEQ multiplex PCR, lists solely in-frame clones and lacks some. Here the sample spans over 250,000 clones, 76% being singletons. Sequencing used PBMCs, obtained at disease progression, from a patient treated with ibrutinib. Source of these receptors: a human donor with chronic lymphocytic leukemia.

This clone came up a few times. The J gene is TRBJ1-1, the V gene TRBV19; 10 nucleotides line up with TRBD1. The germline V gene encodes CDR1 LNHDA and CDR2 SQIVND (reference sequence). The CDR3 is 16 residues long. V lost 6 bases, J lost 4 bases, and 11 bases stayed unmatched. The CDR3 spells CASSRDRGSWGTEAFF. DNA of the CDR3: TGTGCCAGTAGCCGGGACAGGGGTTCATGGGGCACTGAAGCTTTCTTT. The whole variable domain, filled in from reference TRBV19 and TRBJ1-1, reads DGGITQSPKYLFRKEGQNVTLSCEQNLNHDAMYWYRQDPGQGLRLIYYSQIVNDFQKGDIAEGYSVSREKKESFPLTVTSAQKNPTAFYLCASSRDRGSWGTEAFFGQGTRLTVV.

The CDR3 DNA is TGTGCCAGCAGCCAAGAGGGCAGTGGAGAGACCCAGTACTTC. Amino acids: CASSQEGSGETQYF. The genes are TRBV4-2 and TRBJ2-5; D gene ambiguous. V dropped 0 bases and J dropped 4 bases, with 9 bases sitting between them. Germline V gives CDR1 LGHNA, CDR2 YNFKEQ. The CDR3 sequence is 14 residues long.

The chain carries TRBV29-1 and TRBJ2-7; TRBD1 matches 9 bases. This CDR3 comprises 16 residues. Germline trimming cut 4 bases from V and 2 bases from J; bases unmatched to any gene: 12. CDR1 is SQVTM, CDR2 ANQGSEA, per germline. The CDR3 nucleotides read TGCAGCGTTGGCGGGGGCCTCGGGACAGGGCCCTACGAGCAGTACTTC. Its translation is CSVGGGLGTGPYEQYF.

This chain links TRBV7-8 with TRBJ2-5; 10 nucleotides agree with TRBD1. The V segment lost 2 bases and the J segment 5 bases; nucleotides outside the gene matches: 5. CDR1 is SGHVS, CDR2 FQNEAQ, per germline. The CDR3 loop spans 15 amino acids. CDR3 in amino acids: CASSLPGQGLETQYF. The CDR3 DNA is TGTGCCAGCAGCTTACCGGGACAGGGGTTGGAGACCCAGTACTTC.

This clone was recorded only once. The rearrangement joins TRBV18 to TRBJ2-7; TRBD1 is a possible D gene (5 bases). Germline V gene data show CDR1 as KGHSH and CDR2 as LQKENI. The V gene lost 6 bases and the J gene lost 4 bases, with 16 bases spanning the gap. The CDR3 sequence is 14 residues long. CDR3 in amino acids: CASSLTAQEYEQYF. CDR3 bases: TGTGCCAGCTCGCTGACAGCACAAGAGTACGAGCAGTACTTC.

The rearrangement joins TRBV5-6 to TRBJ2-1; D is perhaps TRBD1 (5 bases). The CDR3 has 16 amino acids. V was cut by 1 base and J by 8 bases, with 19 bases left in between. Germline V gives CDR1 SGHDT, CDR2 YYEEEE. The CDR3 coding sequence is TGTGCCAGCAGCTTGTTAGACAGTTCCTTGTGGGATGAGCAGTTCTTC. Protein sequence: CASSLLDSSLWDEQFF.

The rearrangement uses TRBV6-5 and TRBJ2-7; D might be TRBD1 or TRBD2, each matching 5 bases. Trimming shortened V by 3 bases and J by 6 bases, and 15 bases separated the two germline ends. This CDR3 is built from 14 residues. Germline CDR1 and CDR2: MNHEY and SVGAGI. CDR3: CASSYRGRGPEQYF. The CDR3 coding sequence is TGTGCCAGCAGTTATCGGGGAAGGGGTCCCGAGCAGTACTTC.

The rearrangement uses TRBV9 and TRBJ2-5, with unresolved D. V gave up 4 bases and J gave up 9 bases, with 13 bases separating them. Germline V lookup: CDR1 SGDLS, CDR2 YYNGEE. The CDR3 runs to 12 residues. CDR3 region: CASSPNLPAQYF. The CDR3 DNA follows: TGTGCCAGCAGCCCGAACCTCCCGGCCCAGTACTTC.

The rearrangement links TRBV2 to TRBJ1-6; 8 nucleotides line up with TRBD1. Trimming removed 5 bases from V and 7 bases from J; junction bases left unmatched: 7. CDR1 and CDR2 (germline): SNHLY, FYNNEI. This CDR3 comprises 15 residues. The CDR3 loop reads CASSTTGAQNSPLHF. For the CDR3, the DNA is TGTGCCAGCAGTACGACAGGGGCCCAAAATTCACCCCTCCACTTT.

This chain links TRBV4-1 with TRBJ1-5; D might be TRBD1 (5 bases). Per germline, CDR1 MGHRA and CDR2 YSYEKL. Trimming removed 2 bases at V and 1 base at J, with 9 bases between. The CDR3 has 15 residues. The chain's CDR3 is CASSQNRDSNQPQHF. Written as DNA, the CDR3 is TGCGCCAGCAGCCAAAACCGGGACAGCAATCAGCCCCAGCATTTT.

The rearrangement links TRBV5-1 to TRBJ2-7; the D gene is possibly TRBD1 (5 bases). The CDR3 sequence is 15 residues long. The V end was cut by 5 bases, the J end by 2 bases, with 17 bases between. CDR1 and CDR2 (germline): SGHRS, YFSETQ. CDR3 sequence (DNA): TGCGCCAGCAGGATCTACTGGGGCTCAACCTACGAGCAGTACTTC. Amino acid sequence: CASRIYWGSTYEQYF.

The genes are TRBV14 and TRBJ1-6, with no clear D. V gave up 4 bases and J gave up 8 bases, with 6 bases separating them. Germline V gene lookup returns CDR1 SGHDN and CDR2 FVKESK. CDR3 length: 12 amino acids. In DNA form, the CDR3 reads TGTGCCAGCAGCCTAACAGATTCACCCCTCCACTTT. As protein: CASSLTDSPLHF. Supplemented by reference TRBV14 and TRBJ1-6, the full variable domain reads EAGVTQFPSHSVIEKGQTVTLRCDPISGHDNLYWYRRVMGKEIKFLLHFVKESKQDESGMPNNRFLAERTGGTYSTLKVQPAELEDSGVYFCASSLTDSPLHFGNGTRLTVT.

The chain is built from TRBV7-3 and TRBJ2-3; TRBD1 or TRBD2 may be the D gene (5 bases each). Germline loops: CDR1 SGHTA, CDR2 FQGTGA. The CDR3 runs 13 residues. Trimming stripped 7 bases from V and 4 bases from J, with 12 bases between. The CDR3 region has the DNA TGTGCCAGCAACCCCGGGGCGGCAGATACGCAGTATTTT. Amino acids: CASNPGAADTQYF.

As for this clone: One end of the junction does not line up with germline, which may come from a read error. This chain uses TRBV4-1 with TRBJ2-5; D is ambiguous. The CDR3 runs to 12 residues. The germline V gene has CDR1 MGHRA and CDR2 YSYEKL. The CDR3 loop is CASSQDQVTQYF. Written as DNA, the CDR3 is TGCGCCAGCAGCCAAGATCAAGTGACCCAGTACTTC.

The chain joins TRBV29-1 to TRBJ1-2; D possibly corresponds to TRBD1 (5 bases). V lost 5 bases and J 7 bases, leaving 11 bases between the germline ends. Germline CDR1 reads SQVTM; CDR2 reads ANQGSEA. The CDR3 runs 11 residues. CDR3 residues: CSVPGRSGYTF. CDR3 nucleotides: TGCAGCGTTCCAGGGAGAAGTGGCTACACCTTC.

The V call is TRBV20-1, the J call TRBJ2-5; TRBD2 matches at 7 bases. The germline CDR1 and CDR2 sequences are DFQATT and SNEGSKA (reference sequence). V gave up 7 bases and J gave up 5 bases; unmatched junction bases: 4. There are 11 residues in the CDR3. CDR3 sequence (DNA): TGCAGTGTAGTCGGGGGGGAGACCCAGTACTTC. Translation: CSVVGGETQYF.

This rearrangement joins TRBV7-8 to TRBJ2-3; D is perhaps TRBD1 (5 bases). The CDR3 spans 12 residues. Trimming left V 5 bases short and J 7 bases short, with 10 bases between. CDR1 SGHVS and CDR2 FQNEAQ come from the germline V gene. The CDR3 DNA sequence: TGTGCCAGCAGCCTCGACAGAAATACGCAGTATTTT. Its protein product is CASSLDRNTQYF.